This T cell receptor (beta chain) was sequenced in a study of blood T cells in healthy people across ages. For the study at large: About one barcoded beta molecule was captured per two T cells (by template switching). Broader study findings: Diversity was higher, and naive CD4+ cells more numerous, in long-lived donors than in aged donors. Percentage of naive T cells showed a strong correlation with TCR beta diversity. Roughly linearly, TCR beta diversity per million T cells fell as age increased.

A second PCR of 7 to 11 cycles used a sample-barcoded 5' primer and a J-beta primer mix. One entry per CDR3 protein results from TCRdb running MiXCR on the 5' RACE reads. Of around 870,000 distinct CDR3 sequences listed, around 30% are singletons. This CDR3 contains 15 residues. Trimming cost V 3 bases and J 11 bases; bases outside gene matches: 15. The germline V gene encodes CDR1 DFQATT and CDR2 SNEGSKA (reference sequence). This clonotype showed up just a few times. No antigen is known for it. A read error is possible here, since a much larger clone lies one base away. This rearrangement joins TRBV20-1 to TRBJ2-5, with 10 nucleotides matching TRBD2. The specimen was blood. The receptor's source is a woman aged 80 or over in good health. In DNA form, the CDR3 reads TGCAGTGCTAGGGCTGGGACTAGCGCTAACAATGAGCAGTACTTC. Translating it yields CSARAGTSANNEQYF.